Below, one T cell receptor beta chain is given with its context. The junction does not match germline at one end; this may be a read error. This sample is part of a study of cytomegalovirus exposure and HLA in healthy donors. Clones were sequenced by immunoSEQ multiplex PCR, and TCRdb holds only the in-frame ones, with some missing. The sample consists of about 56,000 clones, approximately 94% of them appearing once. Germline CDR1 is SGHAT and CDR2 is FQNNGV. The CDR3 has 9 amino acids. V usage is TRBV11-2 and J usage is TRBJ2-3; D not certain. This clonotype was obtained from a young man in good health and CMV-seronegative. The sample was PBMCs. The chain's CDR3 is CASFRIPGF. CDR3 DNA: TGTGCCAGCTTTCGCATCCCGGGTTTT.